Below are 25 T cell receptor beta chains sequenced from a single sample in a study of cytomegalovirus exposure and HLA in healthy donors. PCR employed 60 Vbeta and 13 Jbeta primers. Here immunoSEQ multiplex PCR was the method, and the copy in TCRdb shows in-frame clones only, minus some. The profile shows 200,000 to 250,000 clones, 75% to 90% of them singletons. Input material: PBMCs. The source of these receptors is a boy between 2 and 10 years old in good health and CMV-seronegative.

The genes are TRBV5-1 and TRBJ2-3; 8 positions match TRBD2. The germline V gene has CDR1 SGHRS and CDR2 YFSETQ. The CDR3 is 14 residues long. Trimming cost V 5 bases and J 4 bases; bases outside gene matches: 6. Written as DNA, the CDR3 is TGCGCCAGCAGTTTACTAGCGGAGGCAGATACGCAGTATTTT. It codes for CASSLLAEADTQYF.

The J gene is TRBJ2-7, the V gene TRBV5-1, with D unresolved. The V end lost 1 base, the J end lost 4 bases, and 15 bases lay between the germline ends. The CDR3 contains 15 residues. The germline V gene encodes CDR1 SGHRS and CDR2 YFSETQ. CDR3 nucleotide sequence: TGCGCCAGCAGCTTGAGCCCCCTCCTCCATTACGAGCAGTACTTC. It yields the protein CASSLSPLLHYEQYF.

The chain joins TRBV11-2 to TRBJ2-7; D ambiguous. The CDR3 length is 14 residues. The germline gives CDR1 SGHAT, CDR2 FQNNGV. Trimming left V 0 bases short and J 3 bases short, with 9 bases between. CDR3 in DNA: TGTGCCAGCAGCTTAGACAGATACAACTACGAGCAGTACTTC. This gives the protein CASSLDRYNYEQYF.

The chain links TRBV7-9 to TRBJ2-5, with 7 bases that match TRBD2. The end of the DNA is better explained by TRBJ2-7, so the J call may be wrong. This CDR3 spans 13 amino acids. Germline CDR1 SEHNR, CDR2 FQNEAQ (reference sequence). CDR3 DNA sequence: TGTGCCAGCAGCCCCAGCGGGACGTACGAGCAGTACTTC. Protein: CASSPSGTYEQYF.

This CDR3 reads CASSPSGLNGNEQFF. CDR3 nucleotides: TGTGCCAGCAGTCCGTCGGGACTAAACGGGAATGAGCAGTTCTTC. V and J are TRBV2 and TRBJ2-1; 7 bases match TRBD2. This CDR3 has 15 residues. The ends lost 5 bases at V and 7 bases at J; junction bases unmatched: 11. CDR1 is SNHLY and CDR2 is FYNNEI in the germline V gene.

The J gene is TRBJ2-3, the V gene TRBV9; 10 bases line up with TRBD2. This CDR3 comprises 18 residues. Germline V gene sequence: CDR1 SGDLS, CDR2 YYNGEE. With V trimmed by 0 bases and J by 3 bases, 10 bases remained unmatched. The CDR3 region has the DNA TGTGCCAGCAGCGTAGCCAAATTAGCGGGAGGCCGGACAGATACGCAGTATTTT. It is translated as CASSVAKLAGGRTDTQYF.

The gene calls are TRBV9 and TRBJ2-5, with 13 bases lining up with TRBD2. The CDR3 has 15 amino acids. V trimming: 2 bases; J trimming: 3 bases; junction bases outside the gene matches: 1. Germline CDR1 and CDR2: SGDLS and YYNGEE. As DNA, the CDR3 is TGTGCCAGCAGCGTTGGGACTAGCGGGGAAGAGACCCAGTACTTC. Protein: CASSVGTSGEETQYF.

On this clone: The same CDR3 is also encoded by other DNA sequences in this sample. The chain uses TRBV5-6 and TRBJ1-5; D ambiguous. The CDR3 runs to 14 residues. V dropped 0 bases and J dropped 2 bases, with 6 bases sitting between them. Germline V gene lookup returns CDR1 SGHDT and CDR2 YYEEEE. CDR3 sequence (DNA): TGTGCCAGCAGCTTGGCCGGGGGCAATCAGCCCCAGCATTTT. Translated, it gives CASSLAGGNQPQHF.

The chain is built from TRBV7-9 and TRBJ1-2, with 8 bases aligning to TRBD1. Germline CDR1 is SEHNR and CDR2 is FQNEAQ (reference sequence). With V trimmed by 3 bases and J by 4 bases, 4 bases remained unmatched. The CDR3 loop spans 14 amino acids. This chain's CDR3 is CASSFPGGAYGYTF. Here the CDR3 DNA reads TGTGCCAGCAGCTTTCCAGGGGGCGCCTATGGCTACACCTTC.

The chain recombines TRBV4-1 with TRBJ2-7, with a weak D call TRBD2 (6 bases). Germline CDR1 reads MGHRA; CDR2 reads YSYEKL. Trimming cost V 4 bases and J 8 bases, with 21 bases left between them. This CDR3 contains 15 residues. CDR3 loop: CASSLQLDYNPKQYF. The DNA for the CDR3 is TGCGCCAGCAGCCTTCAGTTGGACTATAATCCCAAGCAGTACTTC.

The chain couples TRBV4-1 to TRBJ1-2; a possible D gene is TRBD1 (5 bases). CDR3 length: 17 residues. The germline gives CDR1 MGHRA, CDR2 YSYEKL. Trimming removed 0 bases from V and 4 bases from J, with 18 bases in between. CDR3 sequence: CASSQDFFQGGFYGYTF. CDR3 DNA sequence: TGCGCCAGCAGCCAAGATTTCTTCCAGGGTGGTTTCTATGGCTACACCTTC.

The V gene is TRBV10-3, the J gene TRBJ2-1, with D maybe TRBD2 (5 bases). Germline CDR1 reads ENHRY; CDR2 reads SYGVKD. Trimming removed 6 bases at V and 0 bases at J, with 12 bases between. The CDR3 extends over 15 amino acids. In DNA, the CDR3 is TGTGCCATCAGATCGACGGGGAGCTCCTACAATGAGCAGTTCTTC. As protein: CAIRSTGSSYNEQFF.

The chain recombines TRBV30 with TRBJ1-2; D is perhaps TRBD1 (5 bases). This CDR3 region has 12 residues. Germline loops: CDR1 GTSNPN, CDR2 SVGIG (reference sequence). Written as DNA, the CDR3 is TGTTCCCAACAACCCGGGGGGAGTGGCTACACCTTC. Translated: CSQQPGGSGYTF.

The chain uses TRBV23-1 and TRBJ1-5, with a tentative D call TRBD1 (5 bases). TRBV23-1 is assigned to the ORF class and has an uncertain function. Trimming took 4 bases from V and 10 from J, leaving 17 bases between them. This CDR3 is built from 14 residues. The CDR3 region is CASSPARGLPPQHF. CDR3 DNA: TGCGCCAGCAGTCCCGCTCGGGGACTGCCTCCCCAGCATTTT.

The chain is built from TRBV7-9 and TRBJ2-1; a possible D gene is TRBD1 (6 bases). The CDR3 spans 17 residues. Germline loops: CDR1 SEHNR, CDR2 FQNEAQ (reference sequence). The V gene lost 5 bases and the J gene lost 0 bases, with 17 bases spanning the gap. The CDR3 spells CASSPWGRIGSYNEQFF. CDR3 nucleotide sequence: TGTGCCAGCAGCCCCTGGGGGCGAATCGGCTCCTACAATGAGCAGTTCTTC.

The J gene is TRBJ2-5, the V gene TRBV15, with TRBD1 matching over 7 bases. The DNA matches TRBJ2-7 better at its end, which makes the J call doubtful. The CDR3 contains 13 residues. Germline V gene data show CDR1 as LNHNV and CDR2 as YYDKDF (reference sequence). CDR3 DNA sequence: TGTGCCACCAGCCGGACAGGCCGCTACGAGCAGTACTTC. Encoded protein: CATSRTGRYEQYF.

This clone was counted a single time. The chain links TRBV5-1 to TRBJ2-1; perhaps TRBD2 as D (7 bases). Trimming removed 4 bases at V and 3 bases at J, with 17 bases between. Germline loops: CDR1 SGHRS, CDR2 YFSETQ. The CDR3 is 16 amino acids. CDR3 nucleotide sequence: TGCGCCAGCAGCGGCGGGGGCCCCCCCTTCTACAATGAGCAGTTCTTC. Amino acid sequence: CASSGGGPPFYNEQFF.

The V gene is TRBV6-6, the J gene TRBJ1-5, with a tentative D call TRBD1 (6 bases). The CDR3 spans 16 residues. Germline values: CDR1 MNHNY, CDR2 SVGAGI (reference sequence). Between the trimmed V and J ends, which lost 7 bases and 0 bases, there was a span of 16 bases. CDR3 sequence: CASTTRTAYSNQPQHF. Written as DNA, the CDR3 is TGTGCCAGCACCACTAGGACAGCTTATAGCAATCAGCCCCAGCATTTT.

In this sample, this clone turned up once. The gene calls are TRBV2 and TRBJ2-3; no reliable D call. Between the trimmed V and J ends, which lost 7 bases and 2 bases, there was a span of 4 bases. Germline CDR1 SNHLY, CDR2 FYNNEI. This CDR3 has 11 amino acids. The chain's CDR3 is CASTYTDTQYF. In nucleotides, the CDR3 is TGTGCCAGCACCTACACAGATACGCAGTATTTT.

The V and J genes are TRBV11-3 and TRBJ2-3; possible D gene TRBD2, 5 bases. The V gene's germline CDR1 is SGHNT and CDR2 YENEEA. Trimming took 1 base from V and 4 from J, leaving 9 bases between them. This CDR3 is 14 amino acids long. CDR3 in amino acids: CASSLGLAPDTQYF. CDR3 coding DNA: TGTGCCAGCAGCTTAGGTCTAGCCCCAGATACGCAGTATTTT.

The chain has TRBV5-8 and TRBJ1-6, with TRBD1 identical over 7 bases. The CDR3 runs to 15 residues. Germline lookup yields CDR1 SGHTS and CDR2 YDEGEE. V lost 2 bases and J lost 6; bases outside the gene matches: 5. The CDR3 spells CASSFPGDSNSPLHF. CDR3 nucleotide sequence: TGTGCCAGCAGCTTTCCGGGGGACAGTAATTCACCCCTCCACTTT. The whole variable domain, remainder taken from reference TRBV5-8 and TRBJ1-6, is EAGVTQSPTHLIKTRGQQATLRCSPISGHTSVYWYQQALGLGLQFLLWYDEGEERNRGNFPPRFSGRQFPNYSSELNVNALELEDSALYLCASSFPGDSNSPLHFGNGTRLTVT.

J is TRBJ2-1 and V is TRBV4-2; the match to TRBD2 covers 11 bases. Germline CDR1 reads LGHNA; CDR2 reads YNFKEQ. The CDR3 runs 16 residues. V shed 4 bases, J shed 4 bases, and the junction held 6 bases outside the gene matches. The CDR3 protein is CASSPYSGRGYNEQFF. For the CDR3, the DNA is TGTGCCAGCAGCCCCTATAGCGGGAGGGGGTACAATGAGCAGTTCTTC.

The V call is TRBV7-6, the J call TRBJ2-6; 8 nucleotides line up with TRBD1. The CDR3 loop spans 17 amino acids. V lost 10 bases, J lost 0 bases, and 11 bases stayed unmatched. The germline V gene encodes CDR1 SGHVS and CDR2 FNYEAQ. CDR3 sequence reads: CAIRAGTGPSGANVLTF. CDR3 in DNA: TGTGCCATCCGTGCCGGGACAGGCCCCTCTGGGGCCAACGTCCTGACTTTC.

The V call is TRBV23-1, the J call TRBJ1-4, with D perhaps TRBD1 (6 bases). TRBV23-1 is assigned to the ORF class and has an uncertain function. V gave up 3 bases and J gave up 8 bases, with 10 bases separating them. This CDR3 spans 13 amino acids. CDR3 nucleotides: TGCGCCAGCAGTCAGGGGGGGCTCGAAAAACTGTTTTTT. Translated: CASSQGGLEKLFF.

J is TRBJ1-1 and V is TRBV5-1, with D perhaps TRBD1 (5 bases). Germline CDR1 SGHRS, CDR2 YFSETQ. Deletions cut 0 bases from V and 3 bases from J, with 9 bases between. The length of the CDR3 is 14 residues. The CDR3, as DNA: TGCGCCAGCAGCTTGGGACAGTCAGACACTGAAGCTTTCTTT. Translation gives CASSLGQSDTEAFF.